This T cell receptor (beta chain) derives from a study of T cells in Graves' hyperthyroidism and ophthalmopathy. Across the whole study: Peripheral blood samples were taken at initial diagnosis, prior to any treatment.

General study findings and limits: Blood also held most thyroid clonotypes expanded beyond 0.001.

Of note for this clonotype: Its target is not known.

V lost 7 bases, J lost 6 bases, and 16 bases lay in between. The CDR3 is 14 amino acids. Germline V CDR1 and CDR2: LNHDA, SQIVND (reference sequence). Using RNA transcripts as the source, TCR beta CDR3 regions were amplified. The HTBI primer set drove a first-round RT-PCR of the TCR CDR3. TCRdb passed the multiplex PCR reads through MiXCR, listing each CDR3 protein once. The sample records 330,000 or so distinct CDR3 sequences, 15% to 20% being singletons. The sequenced material came from blood. This chain connects TRBV19 to TRBJ1-5; no definite D call. This clonotype originated in a woman in her forties with Graves' ophthalmopathy. CDR3 bases: TGTGCCAGTACCTTCGGCCAGCTTATTCAGCCCCAGCATTTT. It specifies CASTFGQLIQPQHF.